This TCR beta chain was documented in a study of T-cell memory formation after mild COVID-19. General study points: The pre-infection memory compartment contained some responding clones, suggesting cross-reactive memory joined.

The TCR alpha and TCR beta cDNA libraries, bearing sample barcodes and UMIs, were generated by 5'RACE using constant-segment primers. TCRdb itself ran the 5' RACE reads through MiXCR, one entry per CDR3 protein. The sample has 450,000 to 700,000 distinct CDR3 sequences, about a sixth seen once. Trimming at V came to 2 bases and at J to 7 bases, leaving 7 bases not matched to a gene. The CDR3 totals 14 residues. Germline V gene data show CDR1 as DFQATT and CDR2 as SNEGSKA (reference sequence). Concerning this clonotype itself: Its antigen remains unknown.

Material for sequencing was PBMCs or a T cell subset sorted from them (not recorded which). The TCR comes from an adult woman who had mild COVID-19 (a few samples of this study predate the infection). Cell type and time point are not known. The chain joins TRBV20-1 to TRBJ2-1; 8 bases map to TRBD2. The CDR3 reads CSARNGRAANEQFF. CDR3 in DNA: TGCAGTGCTAGAAACGGGAGGGCCGCAAATGAGCAGTTCTTC.